This T cell receptor beta chain was sequenced in a study of esophageal squamous cell carcinoma under preoperative chemotherapy. Study-level background: Both tumor-infiltrating lymphocytes and peripheral blood T cells had their TCR repertoires profiled. Study-level findings and limits: Tumor-infiltrating lymphocytes showed no significant post-chemotherapy TCR diversity increase, unlike peripheral T cells.

TCRdb re-called the PCR reads with MiXCR, one entry per CDR3 protein. The data hold around 34,000 distinct CDR3 sequences, with 40% to 65% observed a single time. Time point defined: after preoperative PTX-NDP chemotherapy. This clonotype was detected ten times or more. Its target is not known. With 0 bases clipped from V and 3 bases from J, the junction kept 2 bases outside the gene matches. CDR1 is SGHDT, CDR2 YYEEEE, per germline. The CDR3 loop spans 15 amino acids. The chain couples TRBV5-6 to TRBJ2-3, with 9 bases lining up with TRBD2. This material was collected from a patient given preoperative chemotherapy. The receptor comes from a human donor with esophageal squamous cell carcinoma. The donor label of this sample is uncertain. The CDR3 loop reads CASSLGSGGTDTQYF. The CDR3 DNA sequence: TGTGCCAGCAGCTTGGGTAGCGGGGGAACAGATACGCAGTATTTT.